These 32 T cell receptor beta chains were all obtained from the same sample, sequenced in a study of T cell responses to AZD1222 COVID-19 vaccine. Sequencing used immunoSEQ multiplex PCR; TCRdb keeps in-frame clones, though not all of them. The repertoire holds 150,000 to 200,000 clones, almost 95% seen once, with about 2.5% in the top ten. The sample in question was peripheral blood, obtained on day 0 of AZD1222 vaccination. All receptors come from an adult in good health.

The rearrangement uses TRBV2 and TRBJ1-5; tentative D call: TRBD1 (5 bases). This CDR3 contains 17 residues. CDR1 and CDR2 (germline): SNHLY, FYNNEI. Trimming took 5 bases from V and 0 from J, leaving 17 bases between them. This CDR3 is CASSSRQGPNSNQPQHF. The CDR3 bases are TGTGCCAGCAGTTCCCGTCAGGGACCAAATAGCAATCAGCCCCAGCATTTT.

This rearrangement joins TRBV7-2 to TRBJ2-7; D possibly corresponds to TRBD1 (5 bases). The germline V gene has CDR1 SGHTA and CDR2 FQGNSA. The CDR3 consists of 14 residues. Trimming pared 5 bases from V and 1 base from J, leaving 12 bases between. CDR3 sequence reads: CASSQGAASYEQYF. The CDR3 region has the DNA TGTGCCAGCAGCCAAGGGGCCGCTTCCTACGAGCAGTACTTC.

J is TRBJ2-5 and V is TRBV10-3, with D perhaps TRBD2 (6 bases). Trimming took off 8 bases at V and 2 bases at J, with 15 bases between the two ends. Germline lookup yields CDR1 ENHRY and CDR2 SYGVKD. The length of the CDR3 is 14 residues. This CDR3 reads CAIGGLEGQETQYF. The CDR3 bases are TGTGCCATCGGGGGACTGGAGGGACAAGAGACCCAGTACTTC.

The chain recombines TRBV28 with TRBJ2-5; weak D call: TRBD2 (5 bases). Per the germline V gene, CDR1 is MDHEN and CDR2 is SYDVKM. Between the trimmed V and J ends, which lost 4 bases and 5 bases, there was a span of 14 bases. This CDR3 contains 14 residues. The CDR3 DNA reads as TGTGCCAGCAGTTCGGCTACGGGATACGAGACCCAGTACTTC. Its translation is CASSSATGYETQYF.

This chain uses TRBV11-2 with TRBJ2-1; TRBD2 is a possible D gene (5 bases). Germline V gives CDR1 SGHAT, CDR2 FQNNGV. The CDR3 loop spans 15 amino acids. Trimming took off 3 bases at V and 4 bases at J, with 13 bases between the two ends. CDR3 nucleotides: TGTGCCAGCAGCTTTAGCGCCACCTCTTACAATGAGCAGTTCTTC. It yields the protein CASSFSATSYNEQFF.

The chain recombines TRBV21-1 with TRBJ2-1; TRBD2, the table's D call, was not compared with the DNA. TRBV21-1 is a pseudogene. This CDR3 comprises 18 residues. CDR3 region: CASSKDRGTQRCYNEQFF. The DNA of the CDR3 is TGTGCCAGCAGCAAAGATCGTGGGACTCAAAGATGCTACAATGAGCAGTTCTTC.

This clone is a singleton in its sample. The rearrangement joins TRBV20-1 to TRBJ2-7; no clear D. The germline V gene has CDR1 DFQATT and CDR2 SNEGSKA (reference sequence). V was pared by 2 bases and J by 3 bases, with 5 bases between. The CDR3 totals 11 residues. CDR3 bases: TGCAGTGCTAGACTAGTCTACGAGCAGTACTTC. Amino acids: CSARLVYEQYF.

The chain has TRBV7-2 and TRBJ2-3; perhaps TRBD2 as D (6 bases). V lost 3 bases and J 6 bases, leaving 16 bases between the germline ends. Germline V gives CDR1 SGHTA, CDR2 FQGNSA. The CDR3 is 15 amino acids. CDR3 sequence: CASSFGGAGLDTQYF. In DNA form, the CDR3 reads TGTGCCAGCAGCTTTGGCGGGGCGGGCTTGGATACGCAGTATTTT. Looking up the rest from reference TRBV7-2 and TRBJ2-3 gives the full variable domain: GAGVSQSPSNKVTEKGKDVELRCDPISGHTALYWYRQSLGQGLEFLIYFQGNSAPDKSGLPSDRFSAERTGGSVSTLTIQRTQQEDSAVYLCASSFGGAGLDTQYFGPGTRLTVL.

The V call is TRBV5-1, the J call TRBJ2-5; D not resolved. Between the trimmed V and J ends, which lost 0 bases and 5 bases, there was a span of 8 bases. CDR3 size: 13 residues. Germline lookup yields CDR1 SGHRS and CDR2 YFSETQ. The DNA of the CDR3 is TGCGCCAGCAGCTTGGGGGCGCAGGAGACCCAGTACTTC. Translating gives CASSLGAQETQYF.

The chain has TRBV19 and TRBJ2-2; 13 bases are a match to TRBD2. Per germline, CDR1 LNHDA and CDR2 SQIVND (reference sequence). Trimming removed 5 bases from V and 2 bases from J; junction bases left unmatched: 14. The CDR3 has 20 amino acids. For the CDR3, the DNA is TGTGCCAGTAGTCACCACAATCCGGGACTAGCGGGGACAAACACCGGGGAGCTGTTTTTT. Translated, it gives CASSHHNPGLAGTNTGELFF. Full variable domain (outside the CDR3, taken from reference TRBV19 and TRBJ2-2): DGGITQSPKYLFRKEGQNVTLSCEQNLNHDAMYWYRQDPGQGLRLIYYSQIVNDFQKGDIAEGYSVSREKKESFPLTVTSAQKNPTAFYLCASSHHNPGLAGTNTGELFFGEGSRLTVL.

The chain uses TRBV29-1 and TRBJ2-2, with D hard to call. CDR1 SQVTM and CDR2 ANQGSEA come from the germline V gene. This CDR3 is 11 amino acids long. Trimming removed 4 bases at V and 5 bases at J, with 5 bases between. The CDR3 protein is CSVALTGELFF. The CDR3 DNA follows: TGCAGCGTTGCTTTAACCGGGGAGCTGTTTTTT.

This chain joins TRBV5-4 and TRBJ2-4; the match to TRBD1 covers 9 bases. The CDR3 sequence is 17 residues long. With V trimmed by 4 bases and J by 6 bases, 14 bases remained unmatched. Germline CDR1 and CDR2: SGHNT and YYREEE (reference sequence). Here the CDR3 reads CASSAVPGQGSGNIQYF. CDR3 nucleotide sequence: TGTGCCAGCAGCGCCGTCCCGGGACAGGGATCGGGAAACATTCAGTACTTC.

This clone was counted once. The chain is built from TRBV5-1 and TRBJ1-4; a possible D gene is TRBD1 (5 bases). Trimming stripped 6 bases from V and 2 bases from J, with 11 bases between. The CDR3 totals 14 residues. Germline CDR1 reads SGHRS; CDR2 reads YFSETQ. The CDR3 region is CASKPTETNEKLFF. The CDR3 region has the DNA TGCGCCAGCAAACCGACAGAGACTAATGAAAAACTGTTTTTT.

This clone occurred once. The chain links TRBV6-5 to TRBJ2-4, with D possibly TRBD2 on 6 matching bases. V was shortened by 0 bases and J by 0 bases, with 6 bases between the two germline ends. Germline CDR1 and CDR2: MNHEY and SVGAGI. The CDR3 is 15 residues long. CDR3 sequence (DNA): TGTGCCAGCAGTTACTCGGGACTAGCCAAAAACATTCAGTACTTC. Translating it yields CASSYSGLAKNIQYF.

This chain connects TRBV13 to TRBJ1-2; 7 bases are shared with TRBD1. J was trimmed by 0 bases and V by 6 bases; bases with no gene match: 16. CDR1 is PRHDT, CDR2 FYEKMQ, per germline (reference sequence). The CDR3 length is 18 residues. The CDR3 spells CASRTRGALGTANYGYTF. As DNA, the CDR3 is TGTGCCAGCAGAACCAGGGGGGCACTGGGTACTGCTAACTATGGCTACACCTTC.

The chain uses TRBV19 and TRBJ1-4; TRBD1 aligns across 8 bases. The length of the CDR3 is 15 residues. Unmatched junction bases numbered 8, after V lost 6 bases and J lost 5 bases. CDR1 is LNHDA, CDR2 SQIVND, per germline (reference sequence). For the CDR3, the DNA is TGTGCCAGTAGAGGGATCAGGGGGCTCAATGAAAAACTGTTTTTT. It encodes CASRGIRGLNEKLFF.

The V call is TRBV4-1, the J call TRBJ2-3, with 9 bases lining up with TRBD2. CDR1 and CDR2 (germline): MGHRA, YSYEKL. V shed 4 bases, J shed 3 bases, and the junction held 17 bases outside the gene matches. The CDR3 length is 19 residues. CDR3 DNA: TGCGCCAGCAGCCCCTCCCAACTCGCGGGGGGGCCAGGAACAGATACGCAGTATTTT. Translated, it gives CASSPSQLAGGPGTDTQYF.

The gene calls are TRBV6-5 and TRBJ1-2; D unresolved. Deletions cut 9 bases from V and 2 bases from J, with 7 bases between. The CDR3 sequence is 11 residues long. CDR1 and CDR2 from the germline V gene are MNHEY and SVGAGI. The CDR3 here is CASGSNYGYTF. The CDR3 DNA follows: TGTGCCAGTGGGTCCAACTATGGCTACACCTTC.

The chain links TRBV10-2 to TRBJ2-3, with a weak D call TRBD2 (6 bases). Per germline, CDR1 WSHSY and CDR2 SAAADI. This CDR3 is 16 amino acids long. The V end was cut by 2 bases, the J end by 1 base, with 13 bases between. CDR3 sequence (DNA): TGCGCCAGCAGTGAGGCTTGGGACTCTCGCACAGATACGCAGTATTTT. It yields the protein CASSEAWDSRTDTQYF.

J is TRBJ1-6 and V is TRBV14; no firm D call. Trimming pared 0 bases from V and 10 bases from J, leaving 4 bases between. The CDR3 is 12 amino acids. Per the germline V gene, CDR1 is SGHDN and CDR2 is FVKESK. CDR3 nucleotide sequence: TGTGCCAGCAGCCAAGATCAATCACCCCTCCACTTT. This translates into CASSQDQSPLHF.

This chain links TRBV3-1 (or the pseudogene TRBV3-2) with TRBJ2-6; tentative D call: TRBD1 (6 bases). V dropped 6 bases and J dropped 2 bases, with 17 bases sitting between them. CDR3 length: 17 amino acids. Germline V gives CDR1 LGHDT, CDR2 YNNKEL (reference sequence). The CDR3 nucleotides are TGTGCCAGCAGACCCCCTCAGGGGCTCCCTGGGGCCAACGTCCTGACTTTC. Translated: CASRPPQGLPGANVLTF.

The V gene is TRBV18, the J gene TRBJ2-7, with TRBD1 matching 11 bases. This CDR3 has 14 residues. V trimming: 3 bases; J trimming: 7 bases; junction bases outside the gene matches: 5. CDR1 is KGHSH and CDR2 is LQKENI in the germline V gene. Here the CDR3 DNA reads TGTGCCAGCTCACCGAGGACAGGGGGCGGGGAGCAGTACTTC. This translates into CASSPRTGGGEQYF.

The chain has TRBV9 and TRBJ1-6; a weak D match, TRBD1 (5 bases). The CDR3 has 23 amino acids. V dropped 4 bases and J dropped 0 bases, with 32 bases sitting between them. Germline V gene data show CDR1 as SGDLS and CDR2 as YYNGEE. The CDR3 spells CASSPTDIQPGRWGRSYNSPLHF. CDR3 in DNA: TGTGCCAGCAGCCCCACAGACATCCAACCGGGACGGTGGGGCCGCTCCTATAATTCACCCCTCCACTTT.

The J gene is TRBJ2-5, the V gene TRBV11-3, with D perhaps TRBD1 or TRBD2 (5 bases each). This CDR3 has 12 residues. The V gene lost 5 bases and the J gene lost 5 bases, with 9 bases spanning the gap. Germline values: CDR1 SGHNT, CDR2 YENEEA. CDR3 nucleotides: TGTGCCAGCAGCCGGGGCGCGGAGACCCAGTACTTC. It codes for CASSRGAETQYF.

The chain carries TRBV14 and TRBJ2-7; no clear D gene. Germline CDR1 SGHDN, CDR2 FVKESK. The CDR3 is made up of 12 amino acids. Deletions cut 1 base from V and 3 bases from J, with 4 bases between. CDR3 protein: CASSQVSYEQYF. The CDR3, as DNA: TGTGCCAGCAGCCAAGTAAGCTACGAGCAGTACTTC. Looking up the rest from reference TRBV14 and TRBJ2-7 gives the full variable domain: EAGVTQFPSHSVIEKGQTVTLRCDPISGHDNLYWYRRVMGKEIKFLLHFVKESKQDESGMPNNRFLAERTGGTYSTLKVQPAELEDSGVYFCASSQVSYEQYFGPGTRLTVT.

The J gene is TRBJ2-5, the V gene TRBV19, with 8 bases identical to TRBD1. V gave up 6 bases and J gave up 4 bases; unmatched junction bases: 7. Germline-derived CDR1 and CDR2 are LNHDA and SQIVND (reference sequence). The CDR3 length is 14 residues. The CDR3 loop is CASSPGQGAETQYF. The CDR3 region has the DNA TGTGCCAGTAGCCCCGGACAGGGAGCAGAGACCCAGTACTTC.

This sequence joins TRBV7-6 and TRBJ2-7; D possibly corresponds to TRBD2 (6 bases). V was clipped by 1 base and J by 3 bases, with 13 bases between them. This CDR3 comprises 15 residues. Germline lookup yields CDR1 SGHVS and CDR2 FNYEAQ. The chain's CDR3 is CASSLGSTSIYEQYF. The CDR3 DNA reads TGTGCCAGCAGCTTAGGAAGTACTAGCATCTACGAGCAGTACTTC.

The rearrangement joins TRBV18 to TRBJ1-2, with TRBD1 matching 7 bases. After removal of 1 base from V and 2 bases from J, the junction contained 10 bases not matched to a gene. The CDR3 covers 17 residues. Germline V lookup: CDR1 KGHSH, CDR2 LQKENI. For the CDR3, the DNA is TGTGCCAGCTCACCACGCAGGGGGATAGGGGGAAACTATGGCTACACCTTC. Translation: CASSPRRGIGGNYGYTF.

The genes are TRBV30 and TRBJ1-6, with D unclear. CDR1 GTSNPN and CDR2 SVGIG come from the germline V gene (reference sequence). V was pared by 0 bases and J by 4 bases, with 4 bases between. This CDR3 has 13 amino acids. CDR3 nucleotides: TGTGCCTGGAGTGTCGGGTATAATTCACCCCTCCACTTT. It yields the protein CAWSVGYNSPLHF.

The chain is built from TRBV10-2 and TRBJ2-2; the match to TRBD2 covers 8 bases. CDR1 is WSHSY and CDR2 is SAAADI in the germline V gene. The CDR3 contains 16 residues. Losses at the gene ends were 3 bases for V and 4 bases for J; bases not matched to a gene: 7. Here the CDR3 reads CASSDPGGLGTGELFF. CDR3 sequence (DNA): TGCGCCAGCAGTGACCCGGGGGGGCTCGGCACCGGGGAGCTGTTTTTT.

This clone showed up just a few times. Other DNA sequences in the same sample also yield this CDR3. The chain is built from TRBV3-1 (or the pseudogene TRBV3-2) and TRBJ1-2, with a tentative D call TRBD1 (5 bases). The V and J ends lost 4 bases and 3 bases respectively, with 9 bases between them. The length of the CDR3 is 13 residues. CDR1 is LGHDT and CDR2 is YNNKEL in the germline V gene (reference sequence). The CDR3 is CASSPQGDYGYTF. CDR3 DNA: TGTGCCAGCAGCCCCCAGGGTGACTATGGCTACACCTTC.

The V gene is TRBV15, the J gene TRBJ2-5; tentative D call: TRBD1 (5 bases). Germline V CDR1 and CDR2: LNHNV, YYDKDF (reference sequence). Trimming stripped 1 base from V and 3 bases from J, with 18 bases between. CDR3 length equals 17 residues. The CDR3: CATSRGTVLTAKETQYF. The CDR3, as DNA: TGTGCCACCAGCAGAGGCACCGTTTTGACAGCAAAAGAGACCCAGTACTTC.